The 26 T cell receptor beta chains listed next were all sequenced from one sample in a study of T cells in Graves' hyperthyroidism and ophthalmopathy. RNA transcripts were the template for amplifying TCR beta CDR3 regions. Researchers ran a first-round RT-PCR on the TCR CDR3 using the HTBI primer set. TCRdb re-called the multiplex PCR reads through MiXCR, storing one row per CDR3 protein. The sample has about 600,000 distinct CDR3 sequences; more than 13% are singletons. Sequencing used blood. These receptors were obtained from a woman under 30 with Graves' ophthalmopathy.

This clonotype has a count of ten or more. The chain is built from TRBV5-1 and TRBJ2-3, with 13 bases matching TRBD2. This CDR3 has 20 amino acids. The V and J ends lost 4 bases and 2 bases, in that order; junction bases with no gene match: 16. Germline V gives CDR1 SGHRS, CDR2 YFSETQ. The CDR3 loop reads CASSTYGLAGAFPLTDTQYF. The CDR3 nucleotides are TGCGCCAGCAGCACCTACGGACTAGCGGGAGCGTTCCCCCTCACAGATACGCAGTATTTT.

The rearrangement joins TRBV25-1 to TRBJ1-1; 9 bases map to TRBD1. J gave up 5 bases and V 4 bases, and 11 bases lay outside the gene matches. CDR1 MGHDK and CDR2 SYGVNS come from the germline V gene. The CDR3 is 16 amino acids. The DNA for the CDR3 is TGTGCCAGCAGTGTCCCCTGGACAGGGGTAAAGACTGAAGCTTTCTTT. It codes for CASSVPWTGVKTEAFF.

This clonotype was observed a single time. Since a much larger clone is just one base distant, this may be a read error. This chain connects TRBV7-2 to TRBJ2-7; TRBD1 might be the D (5 bases). Gene TRBJ2-1 matches the end of the DNA better, so the J call may be wrong. CDR1 is SGHTA, CDR2 FQGNSA, per germline. The CDR3 spans 16 residues. CDR3 sequence (DNA): TGTGCCAGCAGCCAAGTAGCAGGGTGGCTCACCTACGAGCAGTTCTTC. It specifies CASSQVAGWLTYEQFF.

This clonotype appeared many times. The chain links TRBV7-2 to TRBJ1-5; D is uncertain. The germline V gene has CDR1 SGHTA and CDR2 FQGNSA. V dropped 6 bases and J dropped 0 bases, with 12 bases sitting between them. This CDR3 comprises 15 residues. CDR3 nucleotides: TGTGCCAGCAGTTCGAGTACGTATAGCAATCAGCCCCAGCATTTT. The encoded protein is CASSSSTYSNQPQHF.

This clonotype was counted ten times or more. The rearrangement uses TRBV28 and TRBJ2-7; 9 bases line up with TRBD1. This CDR3 comprises 19 residues. The J segment lost 1 base and the V segment lost 5 bases, leaving 18 bases of the junction unmatched. Germline CDR1 MDHEN, CDR2 SYDVKM. Written as DNA, the CDR3 is TGTGCCAGCAGTCCCAGATCCCGGGGACAGGGCCGTCTGTCCTACGAGCAGTACTTC. Translation: CASSPRSRGQGRLSYEQYF.

The genes are TRBV11-2 and TRBJ2-7, with 13 bases identical to TRBD2. CDR1 is SGHAT and CDR2 is FQNNGV in the germline V gene. This CDR3 has 15 residues. The V segment lost 3 bases and the J segment 7 bases; nucleotides outside the gene matches: 6. CDR3 sequence: CASSFGTSGIGEQYF. In nucleotides, the CDR3 is TGTGCCAGCAGCTTCGGGACTAGCGGGATCGGGGAGCAGTACTTC.

The chain carries TRBV13 and TRBJ2-1; 7 bases map to TRBD2. The germline V gene encodes CDR1 PRHDT and CDR2 FYEKMQ (reference sequence). The CDR3 length is 15 residues. The J segment lost 10 bases and the V segment lost 5 bases, leaving 14 bases of the junction unmatched. This CDR3 is CASSNKGLPSKEQFF. The DNA of the CDR3 is TGTGCCAGCAGCAATAAGGGACTACCTTCTAAGGAGCAGTTCTTC.

This clonotype was picked up a small number of times. V usage is TRBV7-9 and J usage is TRBJ2-3; D is ambiguous. The germline V gene encodes CDR1 SEHNR and CDR2 FQNEAQ (reference sequence). The CDR3 runs to 15 residues. Between the trimmed V and J ends, which lost 1 base and 2 bases, there was a span of 10 bases. The chain's CDR3 is CASSLVEGFTDTQYF. The CDR3, as DNA: TGTGCCAGCAGCTTAGTTGAAGGGTTCACAGATACGCAGTATTTT. Complete variable domain (other parts from reference TRBV7-9 and TRBJ2-3): DTGVSQNPRHKITKRGQNVTFRCDPISEHNRLYWYRQTLGQGPEFLTYFQNEAQLEKSRLLSDRFSAERPKGSFSTLEIQRTEQGDSAMYLCASSLVEGFTDTQYFGPGTRLTVL.

This clonotype was recorded many times. The chain links TRBV6-2 or TRBV6-3 to TRBJ2-5; 14 bases are a match to TRBD2. CDR3 length: 18 amino acids. The V and J ends lost 3 bases and 5 bases, in that order; junction bases with no gene match: 11. The germline V gene encodes CDR1 MNHEY and CDR2 SVGEGT. CDR3 DNA sequence: TGTGCCAGCAGTTATGGAAGGGGACTAGCGGGAGTGTGGGAGACCCAGTACTTC. This encodes CASSYGRGLAGVWETQYF.

This clonotype was found a few times. V usage is TRBV20-1 and J usage is TRBJ1-1; D is possibly TRBD1 (6 bases). CDR1 is DFQATT and CDR2 is SNEGSKA in the germline V gene (reference sequence). The CDR3 runs to 14 residues. V lost 4 bases and J 6 bases, leaving 18 bases between the germline ends. The DNA for the CDR3 is TGCAGTGCTAACGATAACAGGGTAGGCGCTGAAGCTTTCTTT. It is translated as CSANDNRVGAEAFF.

There are many counts of this clonotype. The rearrangement links TRBV4-2 to TRBJ2-7; 7 bases align to TRBD2. V trimming: 0 bases; J trimming: 6 bases; junction bases outside the gene matches: 2. The CDR3 is 13 amino acids. Per germline, CDR1 LGHNA and CDR2 YNFKEQ. This CDR3 reads CASSQDRGSEQYF. The CDR3 coding sequence is TGTGCCAGCAGCCAAGATCGCGGGAGCGAGCAGTACTTC.

This clonotype was seen many times. The chain carries TRBV7-9 and TRBJ2-1; 8 bases are shared with TRBD2. The CDR3 runs 16 residues. V trimming: 1 base; J trimming: 6 bases; junction bases outside the gene matches: 8. The germline V gene has CDR1 SEHNR and CDR2 FQNEAQ (reference sequence). DNA for the CDR3: TGTGCCAGCAGCTTAGAGCCAGCGGGAGCTTTCAATGAGCAGTTCTTC. This codes for CASSLEPAGAFNEQFF.

The table lists this clonotype with many counts. The rearrangement joins TRBV15 to TRBJ2-4, with D unclear. V was trimmed by 5 bases and J by 0 bases, leaving 17 bases between them. Germline V gene lookup returns CDR1 LNHNV and CDR2 YYDKDF (reference sequence). The CDR3 consists of 17 residues. CDR3 residues: CATSAERLTLAKNIQYF. The CDR3 coding sequence is TGTGCCACCAGCGCAGAGAGGCTAACGCTAGCCAAAAACATTCAGTACTTC.

Concerning this clonotype itself: Possible read error: a much larger clone is one base away. V gene TRBV7-8 combines with J gene TRBJ2-7, with D maybe TRBD1 (7 bases). CDR3 size: 15 residues. Germline CDR1 SGHVS, CDR2 FQNEAQ. The CDR3 loop is CVSSLGAGGLWEQYF. The DNA for the CDR3 is TGTGTCAGCAGCTTAGGGGCAGGGGGGTTGTGGGAGCAGTACTTC.

The rearrangement joins TRBV25-1 to TRBJ2-1; 12 nucleotides line up with TRBD2. The CDR3 has 16 amino acids. V shed 3 bases and J 3 bases; nucleotides not matched to a gene: 3. Germline-derived CDR1 and CDR2 are MGHDK and SYGVNS. This CDR3 reads CASSEELAGGYNEQFF. The CDR3 region has the DNA TGTGCCAGCAGTGAGGAACTAGCGGGAGGCTACAATGAGCAGTTCTTC.

For the CDR3, the DNA is TGCGCCAGCAGCCATTCCAAACGGAGGGGGTCTGGAAACACCATATATTTT. This translates into CASSHSKRRGSGNTIYF. This rearrangement joins TRBV4-1 to TRBJ1-3, with D possibly matching TRBD1 (6 bases). The CDR3 runs 17 residues. Trimming cost V 3 bases and J 1 base, with 16 bases left between them. Germline assignment: CDR1 MGHRA and CDR2 YSYEKL.

This clonotype was observed many times. The V gene is TRBV24-1, the J gene TRBJ1-2; D gene uncertain. Trimming cost V 6 bases and J 5 bases, with 15 bases left between them. Germline V CDR1 and CDR2: KGHDR, SFDVKD. This CDR3 has 14 amino acids. The CDR3 loop reads CATSPPGFPYGYTF. The CDR3 DNA is TGTGCCACCAGTCCTCCTGGGTTCCCTTATGGCTACACCTTC.

This clonotype turned up a few times. A clone one base away is much larger, so this may be a read error. The gene calls are TRBV28 and TRBJ2-1, with 7 nucleotides matching TRBD1. Germline V gene lookup returns CDR1 MDHEN and CDR2 SYDVKM. The CDR3 is 14 amino acids. The CDR3 reads CASRPDRVYNERFF. The CDR3 DNA reads as TGTGCCAGCAGACCCGACAGGGTCTACAATGAGCGGTTCTTC.

This clonotype has at least ten counts. The chain is built from TRBV7-9 and TRBJ2-4; TRBD1 aligns across 8 bases. This CDR3 is 18 amino acids long. V shed 0 bases and J 0 bases; nucleotides not matched to a gene: 7. Germline CDR1 and CDR2: SEHNR and FQNEAQ (reference sequence). This chain's CDR3 is CASSLAKQGARAKNIQYF. CDR3 DNA sequence: TGTGCCAGCAGCTTAGCTAAGCAGGGGGCTCGAGCCAAAAACATTCAGTACTTC.

This clonotype has only a few counts. The chain uses TRBV6-1 and TRBJ2-7; the D gene could be TRBD1 or TRBD2 (5 bases each). Germline CDR1 and CDR2: MNHNS and SASEGT. This CDR3 comprises 17 residues. Trimming cost V 5 bases and J 2 bases, with 22 bases left between them. This CDR3 reads CASSKAHRGPPTYEQYF. CDR3 sequence (DNA): TGTGCCAGCAGTAAGGCACACCGGGGACCTCCTACCTACGAGCAGTACTTC.

This clonotype was seen at least ten times. The V and J genes are TRBV12-5 and TRBJ2-7; TRBD2 aligns across 13 bases. The germline CDR1 and CDR2 sequences are LGHNT and FRNRAP. The CDR3 loop spans 16 amino acids. V trimming: 4 bases; J trimming: 2 bases; junction bases outside the gene matches: 5. This CDR3 is CASGSGLAGAPYEQYF. The CDR3 DNA reads TGTGCTAGTGGTTCAGGACTAGCGGGAGCTCCCTACGAGCAGTACTTC.

A remark on this clonotype: This may stem from a read error, because a much larger clone lies one nucleotide away. Here the CDR3 omits its conserved ending phenylalanine or tryptophan, so a read error is the likely source. In DNA form, the CDR3 reads TGCAGCGTCGAGAAAAGGGGGTTCCCTCCCTACGAGCAGTACCTC. Translated: CSVEKRGFPPYEQYL. The chain combines TRBV29-1 with TRBJ2-7; D possibly corresponds to TRBD1 (6 bases). This CDR3 is built from 15 residues. Germline V gene sequence: CDR1 SQVTM, CDR2 ANQGSEA. Trimming stripped 6 bases from V and 2 bases from J, with 20 bases between.

In its sample, this clonotype was seen many times. The chain carries TRBV28 and TRBJ1-4; D is ambiguous. The V and J ends lost 6 bases and 3 bases respectively, with 14 bases between them. Germline CDR1 is MDHEN and CDR2 is SYDVKM. The CDR3 contains 15 residues. CDR3 nucleotides: TGTGCCAGCAGCACCCCCGGGATATCTAATGAAAAACTGTTTTTT. Translation: CASSTPGISNEKLFF.

This clonotype was counted a few times. The V call is TRBV27, the J call TRBJ2-7, with TRBD1 as a possible D gene (6 bases). Germline assignment: CDR1 MNHEY and CDR2 SMNVEV (reference sequence). This CDR3 is 15 amino acids long. V lost 8 bases and J 4 bases, leaving 21 bases between the germline ends. CDR3 nucleotide sequence: TGTGCCAGCTCCTGGAGCCAGGGGCCGCTTTACGAGCAGTACTTC. Its protein is CASSWSQGPLYEQYF.

This clonotype was seen only a few times. J is TRBJ2-5 and V is TRBV5-1; 8 positions match TRBD2. The V gene's germline CDR1 is SGHRS and CDR2 YFSETQ. The CDR3 covers 17 residues. The J segment lost 3 bases and the V segment lost 0 bases, leaving 10 bases of the junction unmatched. CDR3 residues: CASSLGIAGSREETQYF. CDR3 sequence (DNA): TGCGCCAGCAGCTTGGGGATAGCGGGAAGTAGGGAAGAGACCCAGTACTTC.

Many counts were recorded for this clonotype. The chain joins TRBV27 to TRBJ2-3; 14 nucleotides align to TRBD2. Trimming at V came to 3 bases and at J to 8 bases, leaving 7 bases not matched to a gene. This CDR3 has 16 residues. Germline CDR1 is MNHEY and CDR2 is SMNVEV (reference sequence). CDR3 amino acids: CASSLATSGRAGTQYF. In DNA form, the CDR3 reads TGTGCCAGCAGTTTGGCGACTAGCGGGAGGGCCGGTACGCAGTATTTT.